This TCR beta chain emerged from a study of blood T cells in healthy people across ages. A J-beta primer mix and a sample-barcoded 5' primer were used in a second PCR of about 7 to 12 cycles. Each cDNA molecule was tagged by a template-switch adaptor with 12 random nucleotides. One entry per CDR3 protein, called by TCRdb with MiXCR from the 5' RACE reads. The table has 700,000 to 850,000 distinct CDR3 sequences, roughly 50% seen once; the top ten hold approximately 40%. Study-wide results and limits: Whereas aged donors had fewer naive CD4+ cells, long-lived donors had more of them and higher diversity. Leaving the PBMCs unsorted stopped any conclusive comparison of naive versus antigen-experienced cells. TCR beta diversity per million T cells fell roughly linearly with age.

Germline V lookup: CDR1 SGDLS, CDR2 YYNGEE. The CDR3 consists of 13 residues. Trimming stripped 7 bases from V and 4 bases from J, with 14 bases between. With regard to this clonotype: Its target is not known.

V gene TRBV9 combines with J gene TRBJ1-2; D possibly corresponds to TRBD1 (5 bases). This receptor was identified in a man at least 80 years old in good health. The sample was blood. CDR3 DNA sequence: TGTGCCAGCGTGGGCCAGGGATTCTATGGCTACACCTTC. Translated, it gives CASVGQGFYGYTF.